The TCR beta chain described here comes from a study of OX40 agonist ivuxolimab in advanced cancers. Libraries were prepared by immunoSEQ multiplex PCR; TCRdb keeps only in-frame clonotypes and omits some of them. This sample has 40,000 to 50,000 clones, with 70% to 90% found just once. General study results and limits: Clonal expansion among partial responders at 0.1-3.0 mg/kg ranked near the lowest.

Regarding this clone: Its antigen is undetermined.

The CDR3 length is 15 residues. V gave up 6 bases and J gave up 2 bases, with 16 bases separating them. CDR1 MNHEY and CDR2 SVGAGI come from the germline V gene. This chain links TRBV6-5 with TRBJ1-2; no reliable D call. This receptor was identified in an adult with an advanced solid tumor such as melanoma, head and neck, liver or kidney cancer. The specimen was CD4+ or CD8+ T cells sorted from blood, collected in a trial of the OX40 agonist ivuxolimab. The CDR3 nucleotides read TGTGCCAGCAGCTCCTCTGGACTGGGGAACTATGGCTACACCTTC. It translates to CASSSSGLGNYGYTF.